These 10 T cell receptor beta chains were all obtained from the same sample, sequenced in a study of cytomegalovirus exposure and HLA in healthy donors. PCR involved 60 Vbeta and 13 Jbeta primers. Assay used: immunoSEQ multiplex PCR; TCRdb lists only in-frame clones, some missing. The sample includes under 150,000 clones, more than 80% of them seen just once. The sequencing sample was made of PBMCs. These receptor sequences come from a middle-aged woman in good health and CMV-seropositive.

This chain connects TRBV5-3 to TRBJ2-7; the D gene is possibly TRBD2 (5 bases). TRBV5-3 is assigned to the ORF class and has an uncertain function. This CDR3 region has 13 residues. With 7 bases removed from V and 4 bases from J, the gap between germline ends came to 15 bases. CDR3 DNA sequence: TGTGCCAGAGATTGGCTAGCTACGTACGAGCAGTACTTC. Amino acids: CARDWLATYEQYF.

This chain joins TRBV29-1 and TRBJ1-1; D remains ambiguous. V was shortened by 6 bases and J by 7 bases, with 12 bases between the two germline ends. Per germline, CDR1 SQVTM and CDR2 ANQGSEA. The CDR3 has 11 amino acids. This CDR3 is CSVRQEGEAFF. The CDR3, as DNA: TGCAGCGTACGGCAGGAAGGTGAAGCTTTCTTT.

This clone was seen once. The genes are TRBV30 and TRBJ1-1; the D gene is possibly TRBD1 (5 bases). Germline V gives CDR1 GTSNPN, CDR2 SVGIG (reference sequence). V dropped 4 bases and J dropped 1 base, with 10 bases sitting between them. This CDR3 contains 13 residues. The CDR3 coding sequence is TGTGCCTGGAAGGGGTCAGGGAACACTGAAGCTTTCTTT. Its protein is CAWKGSGNTEAFF.

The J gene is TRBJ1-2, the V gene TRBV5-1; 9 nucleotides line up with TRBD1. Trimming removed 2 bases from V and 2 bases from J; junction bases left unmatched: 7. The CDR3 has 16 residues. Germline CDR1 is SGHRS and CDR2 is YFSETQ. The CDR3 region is CASSFPRTGANYGYTF. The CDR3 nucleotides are TGCGCCAGCAGCTTCCCTCGGACAGGGGCGAACTATGGCTACACCTTC.

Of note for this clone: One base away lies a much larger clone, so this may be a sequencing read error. This chain's CDR3 is CASSVMEDPIYF. The CDR3 nucleotides read TGTGCCAGCAGCGTAATGGAGGACCCCATATATTTT. The chain links TRBV9 to TRBJ1-3; the D is unclear. This CDR3 comprises 12 residues. V was cut by 1 base and J by 11 bases, with 10 bases left in between. Per the germline V gene, CDR1 is SGDLS and CDR2 is YYNGEE.

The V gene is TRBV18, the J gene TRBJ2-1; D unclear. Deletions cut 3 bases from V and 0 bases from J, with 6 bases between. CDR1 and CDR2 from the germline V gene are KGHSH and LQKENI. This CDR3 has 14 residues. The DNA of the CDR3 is TGTGCCAGCTCACCGGAGAGCTCCTACAATGAGCAGTTCTTC. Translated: CASSPESSYNEQFF. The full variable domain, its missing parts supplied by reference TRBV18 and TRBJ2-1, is NAGVMQNPRHLVRRRGQEARLRCSPMKGHSHVYWYRQLPEEGLKFMVYLQKENIIDESGMPKERFSAEFPKEGPSILRIQQVVRGDSAAYFCASSPESSYNEQFFGPGTRLTVL.

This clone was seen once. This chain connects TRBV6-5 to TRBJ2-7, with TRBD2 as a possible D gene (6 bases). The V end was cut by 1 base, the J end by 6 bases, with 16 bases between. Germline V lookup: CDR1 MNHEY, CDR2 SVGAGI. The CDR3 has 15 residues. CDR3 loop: CASSYWGGPFGEQYF. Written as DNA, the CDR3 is TGTGCCAGCAGTTACTGGGGAGGCCCTTTCGGCGAGCAGTACTTC.

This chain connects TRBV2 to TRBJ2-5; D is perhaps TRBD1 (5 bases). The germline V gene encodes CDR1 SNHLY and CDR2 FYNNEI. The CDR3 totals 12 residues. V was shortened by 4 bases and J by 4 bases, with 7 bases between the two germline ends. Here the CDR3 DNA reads TGTGCCAGCAGTGCGCAGGGAGAGACCCAGTACTTC. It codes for CASSAQGETQYF.

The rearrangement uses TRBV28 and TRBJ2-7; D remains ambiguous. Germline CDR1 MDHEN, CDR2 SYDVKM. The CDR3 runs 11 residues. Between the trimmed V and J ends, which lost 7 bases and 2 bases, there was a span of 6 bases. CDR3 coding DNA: TGTGCCAGCACTAGTCCCTACGAGCAGTACTTC. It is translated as CASTSPYEQYF.

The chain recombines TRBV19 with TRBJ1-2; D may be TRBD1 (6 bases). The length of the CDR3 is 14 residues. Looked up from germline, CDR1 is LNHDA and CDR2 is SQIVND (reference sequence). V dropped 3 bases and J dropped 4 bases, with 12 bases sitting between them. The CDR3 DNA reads TGTGCCAGTAGTATGGACAGAGAAGCCTATGGCTACACCTTC. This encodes CASSMDREAYGYTF.